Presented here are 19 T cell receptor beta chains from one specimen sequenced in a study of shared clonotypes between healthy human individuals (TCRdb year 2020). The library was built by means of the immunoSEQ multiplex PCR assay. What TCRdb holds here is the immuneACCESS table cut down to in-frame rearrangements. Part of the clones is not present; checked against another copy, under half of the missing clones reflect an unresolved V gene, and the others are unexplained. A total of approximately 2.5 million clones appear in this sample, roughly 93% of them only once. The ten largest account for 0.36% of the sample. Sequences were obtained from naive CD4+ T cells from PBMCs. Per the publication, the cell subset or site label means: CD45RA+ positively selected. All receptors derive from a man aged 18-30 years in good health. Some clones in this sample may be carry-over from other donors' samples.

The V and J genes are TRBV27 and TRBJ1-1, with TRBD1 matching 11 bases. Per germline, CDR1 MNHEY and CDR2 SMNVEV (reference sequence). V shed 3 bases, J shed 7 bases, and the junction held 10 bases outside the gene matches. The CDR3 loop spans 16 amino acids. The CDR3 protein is CASSFPAGTGGGEAFF. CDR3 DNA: TGTGCCAGCAGTTTCCCCGCGGGGACAGGGGGGGGTGAAGCTTTCTTT.

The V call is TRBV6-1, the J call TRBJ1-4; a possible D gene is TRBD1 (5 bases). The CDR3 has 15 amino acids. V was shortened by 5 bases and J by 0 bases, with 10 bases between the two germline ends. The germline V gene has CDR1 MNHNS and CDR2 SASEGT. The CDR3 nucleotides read TGTGCCAGCAGTAAACGACAGTCAACTAATGAAAAACTGTTTTTT. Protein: CASSKRQSTNEKLFF.

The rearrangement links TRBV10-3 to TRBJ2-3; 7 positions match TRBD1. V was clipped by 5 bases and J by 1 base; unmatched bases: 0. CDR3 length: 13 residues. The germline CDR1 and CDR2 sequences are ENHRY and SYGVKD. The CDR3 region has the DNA TGTGCCATCAGTACAGGGGGCACAGATACGCAGTATTTT. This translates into CAISTGGTDTQYF.

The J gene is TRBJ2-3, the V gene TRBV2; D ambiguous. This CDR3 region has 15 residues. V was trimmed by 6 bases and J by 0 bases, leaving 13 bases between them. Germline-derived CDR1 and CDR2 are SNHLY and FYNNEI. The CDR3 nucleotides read TGTGCCAGCAGGCTTAGGACCTTGAGCACAGATACGCAGTATTTT. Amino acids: CASRLRTLSTDTQYF.

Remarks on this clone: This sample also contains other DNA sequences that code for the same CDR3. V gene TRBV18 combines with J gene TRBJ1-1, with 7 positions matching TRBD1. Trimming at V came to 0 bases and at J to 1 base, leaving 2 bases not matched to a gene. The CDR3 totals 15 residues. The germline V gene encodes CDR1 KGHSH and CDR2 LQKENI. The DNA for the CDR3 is TGTGCCAGCTCACCACCTACAGGGGAGAACACTGAAGCTTTCTTT. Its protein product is CASSPPTGENTEAFF.

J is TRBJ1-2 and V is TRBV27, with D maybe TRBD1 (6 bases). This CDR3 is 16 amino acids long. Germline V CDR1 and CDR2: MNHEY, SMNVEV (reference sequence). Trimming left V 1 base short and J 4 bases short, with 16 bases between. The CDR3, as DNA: TGTGCCAGCAGTTTATATCCGGGCAGGGGCTCCTATGGCTACACCTTC. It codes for CASSLYPGRGSYGYTF.

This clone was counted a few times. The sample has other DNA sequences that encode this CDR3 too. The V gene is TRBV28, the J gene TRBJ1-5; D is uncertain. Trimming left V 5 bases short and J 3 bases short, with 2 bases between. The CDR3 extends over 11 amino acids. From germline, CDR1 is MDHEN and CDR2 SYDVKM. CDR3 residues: CASSVNQPQHF. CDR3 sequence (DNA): TGTGCCAGCAGTGTCAATCAGCCCCAGCATTTT.

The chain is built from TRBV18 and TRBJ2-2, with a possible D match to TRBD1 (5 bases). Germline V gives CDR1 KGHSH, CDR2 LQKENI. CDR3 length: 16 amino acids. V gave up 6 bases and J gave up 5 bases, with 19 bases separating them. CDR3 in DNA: TGTGCCAGCTCCCAACGCCAAGGGGCCGCGACCGGGGAGCTGTTTTTT. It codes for CASSQRQGAATGELFF.

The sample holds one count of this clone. The CDR3, as DNA: TGTGCCAGCAGTCCGTGGCTAGCGGCTTCTGAGCAGTTCTTC. This gives the protein CASSPWLAASEQFF. This chain uses TRBV28 with TRBJ2-1; 7 positions match TRBD2. The CDR3 has 14 residues. Unmatched junction bases numbered 10, after V lost 5 bases and J lost 9 bases. Germline lookup yields CDR1 MDHEN and CDR2 SYDVKM.

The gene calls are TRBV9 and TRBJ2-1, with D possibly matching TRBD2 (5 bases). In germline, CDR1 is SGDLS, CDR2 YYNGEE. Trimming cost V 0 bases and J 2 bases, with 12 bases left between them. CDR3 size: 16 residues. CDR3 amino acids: CASSVVRFSAYNEQFF. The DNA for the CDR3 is TGTGCCAGCAGCGTAGTTCGGTTTAGCGCCTACAATGAGCAGTTCTTC.

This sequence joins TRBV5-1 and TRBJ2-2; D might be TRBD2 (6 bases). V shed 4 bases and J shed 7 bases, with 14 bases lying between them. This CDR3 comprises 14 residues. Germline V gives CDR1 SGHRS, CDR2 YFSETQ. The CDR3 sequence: CASSLGGVGGELFF. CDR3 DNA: TGCGCCAGCAGCCTAGGCGGGGTTGGCGGGGAGCTGTTTTTT.

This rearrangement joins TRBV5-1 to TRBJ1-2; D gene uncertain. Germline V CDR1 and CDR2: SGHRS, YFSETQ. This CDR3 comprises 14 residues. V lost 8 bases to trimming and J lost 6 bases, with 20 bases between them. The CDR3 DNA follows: TGCGCCAGTTCCCCCGTGCGGCCTACTGATGGCTACACCTTC. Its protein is CASSPVRPTDGYTF.

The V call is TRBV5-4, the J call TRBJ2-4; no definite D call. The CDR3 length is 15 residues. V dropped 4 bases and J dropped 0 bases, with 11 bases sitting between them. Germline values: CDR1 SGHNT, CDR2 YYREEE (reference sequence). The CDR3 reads CASSRWVSAKNIQYF. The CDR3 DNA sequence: TGTGCCAGCAGCAGATGGGTGTCAGCCAAAAACATTCAGTACTTC.

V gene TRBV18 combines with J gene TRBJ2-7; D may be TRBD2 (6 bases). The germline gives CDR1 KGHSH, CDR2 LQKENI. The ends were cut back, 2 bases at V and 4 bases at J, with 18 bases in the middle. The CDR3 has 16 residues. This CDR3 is CASSPGTRGDLYEQYF. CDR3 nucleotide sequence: TGTGCCAGCTCACCAGGTACTCGCGGGGACTTATACGAGCAGTACTTC.

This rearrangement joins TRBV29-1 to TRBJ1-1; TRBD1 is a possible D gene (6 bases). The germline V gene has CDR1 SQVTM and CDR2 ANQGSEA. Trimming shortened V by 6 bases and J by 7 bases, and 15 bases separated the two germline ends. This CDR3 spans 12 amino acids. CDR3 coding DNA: TGCAGCGTCGGAAACAGGGCCGGTGAAGCTTTCTTT. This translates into CSVGNRAGEAFF. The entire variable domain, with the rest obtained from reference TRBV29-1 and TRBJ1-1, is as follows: SAVISQKPSRDICQRGTSLTIQCQVDSQVTMMFWYRQQPGQSLTLIATANQGSEATYESGFVIDKFPISRPNLTFSTLTVSNMSPEDSSIYLCSVGNRAGEAFFGQGTRLTVV.

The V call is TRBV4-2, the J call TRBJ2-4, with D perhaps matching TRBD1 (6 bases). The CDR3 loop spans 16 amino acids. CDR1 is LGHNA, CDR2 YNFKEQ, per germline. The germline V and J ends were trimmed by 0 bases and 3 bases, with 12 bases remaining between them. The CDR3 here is CASSQEPGVGKNIQYF. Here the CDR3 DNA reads TGTGCCAGCAGCCAAGAACCAGGGGTGGGCAAAAACATTCAGTACTTC.

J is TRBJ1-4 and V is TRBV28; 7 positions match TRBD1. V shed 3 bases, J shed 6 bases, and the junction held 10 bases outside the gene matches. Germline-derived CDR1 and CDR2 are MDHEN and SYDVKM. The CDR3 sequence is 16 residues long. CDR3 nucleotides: TGTGCCAGCAGTTTGGAACCGGGACAGTCCTATGAAAAACTGTTTTTT. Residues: CASSLEPGQSYEKLFF.

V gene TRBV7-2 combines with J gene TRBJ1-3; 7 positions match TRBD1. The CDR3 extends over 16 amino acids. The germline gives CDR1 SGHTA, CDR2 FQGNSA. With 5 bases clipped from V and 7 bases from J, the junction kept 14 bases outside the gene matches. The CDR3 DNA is TGTGCCAGCAGCCGGACAGGTCCAGGTGGTGGGAACACCATATATTTT. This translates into CASSRTGPGGGNTIYF.

Written as DNA, the CDR3 is TGTGCCAGCAGTGAAAGGGGACAGGGGACGCAGGAGACCCAGTACTTC. Protein: CASSERGQGTQETQYF. The V and J genes are TRBV6-1 and TRBJ2-5; 10 bases map to TRBD1. Germline V gives CDR1 MNHNS, CDR2 SASEGT. The V and J ends lost 2 bases and 5 bases, in that order; junction bases with no gene match: 8. The CDR3 totals 16 residues.